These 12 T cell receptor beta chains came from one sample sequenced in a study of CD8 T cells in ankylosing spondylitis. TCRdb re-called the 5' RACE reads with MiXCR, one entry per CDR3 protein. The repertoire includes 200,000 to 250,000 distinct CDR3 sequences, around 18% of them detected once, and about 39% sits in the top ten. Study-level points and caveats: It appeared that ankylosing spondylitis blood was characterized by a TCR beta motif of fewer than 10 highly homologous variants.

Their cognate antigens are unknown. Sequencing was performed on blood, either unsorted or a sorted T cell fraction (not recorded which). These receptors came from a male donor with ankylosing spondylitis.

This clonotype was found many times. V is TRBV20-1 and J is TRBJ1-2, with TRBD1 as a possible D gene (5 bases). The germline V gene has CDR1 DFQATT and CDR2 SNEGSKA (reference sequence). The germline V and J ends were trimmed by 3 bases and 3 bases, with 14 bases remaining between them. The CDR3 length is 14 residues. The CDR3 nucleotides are TGCAGTGCTAGGGGAGGGGTAGGGGACTATGGCTACACCTTC. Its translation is CSARGGVGDYGYTF.

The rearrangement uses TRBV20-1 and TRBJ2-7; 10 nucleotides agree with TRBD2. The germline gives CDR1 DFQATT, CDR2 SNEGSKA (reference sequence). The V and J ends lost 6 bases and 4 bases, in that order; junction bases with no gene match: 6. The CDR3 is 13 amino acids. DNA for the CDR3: TGCAGTGCGAGGGAACTAGCGGGATACGAGCAGTACTTC. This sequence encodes CSARELAGYEQYF.

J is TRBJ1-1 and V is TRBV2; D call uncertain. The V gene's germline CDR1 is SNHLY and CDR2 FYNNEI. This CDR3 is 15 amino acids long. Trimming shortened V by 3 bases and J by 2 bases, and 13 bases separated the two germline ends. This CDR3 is CASSDLDGSNTEAFF. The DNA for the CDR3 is TGTGCCAGCAGTGACTTGGACGGATCTAACACTGAAGCTTTCTTT.

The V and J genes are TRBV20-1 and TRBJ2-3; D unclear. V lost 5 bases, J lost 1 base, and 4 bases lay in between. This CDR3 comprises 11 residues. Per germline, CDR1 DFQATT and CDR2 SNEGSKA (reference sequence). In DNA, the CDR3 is TGCAGTGCTCAACGCACAGATACGCAGTATTTT. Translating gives CSAQRTDTQYF.

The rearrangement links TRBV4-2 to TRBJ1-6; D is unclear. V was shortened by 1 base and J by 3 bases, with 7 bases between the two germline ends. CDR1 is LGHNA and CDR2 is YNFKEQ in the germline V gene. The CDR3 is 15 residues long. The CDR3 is CASSQGQSYNSPLHF. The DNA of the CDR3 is TGTGCCAGCAGCCAAGGGCAGAGCTATAATTCACCCCTCCACTTT.

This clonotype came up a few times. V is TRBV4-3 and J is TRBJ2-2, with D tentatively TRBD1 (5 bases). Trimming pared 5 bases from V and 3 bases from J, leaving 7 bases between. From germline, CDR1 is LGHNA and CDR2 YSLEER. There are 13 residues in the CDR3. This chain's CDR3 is CASSDSYTGELFF. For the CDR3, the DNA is TGCGCCAGCAGCGACAGCTACACCGGGGAGCTGTTTTTT.

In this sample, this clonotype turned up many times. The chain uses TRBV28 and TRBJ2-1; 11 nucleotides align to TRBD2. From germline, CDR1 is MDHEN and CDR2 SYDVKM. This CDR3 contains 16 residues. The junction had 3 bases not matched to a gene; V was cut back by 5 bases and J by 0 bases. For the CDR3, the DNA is TGTGCCAGCAGTCAAACTAGCGGGGGCTCCTACAATGAGCAGTTCTTC. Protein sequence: CASSQTSGGSYNEQFF.

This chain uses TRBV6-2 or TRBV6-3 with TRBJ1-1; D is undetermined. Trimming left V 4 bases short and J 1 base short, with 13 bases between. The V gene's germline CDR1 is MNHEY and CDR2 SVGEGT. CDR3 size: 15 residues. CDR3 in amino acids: CASSWAGTPNTEAFF. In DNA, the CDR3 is TGTGCCAGCAGTTGGGCAGGAACTCCGAACACTGAAGCTTTCTTT.

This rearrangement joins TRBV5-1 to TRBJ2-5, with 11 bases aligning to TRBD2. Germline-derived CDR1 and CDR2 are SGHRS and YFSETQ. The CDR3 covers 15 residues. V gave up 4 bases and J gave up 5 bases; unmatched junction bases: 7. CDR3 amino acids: CASSPLAGASETQYF. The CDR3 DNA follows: TGCGCCAGCAGCCCACTAGCGGGAGCGTCTGAGACCCAGTACTTC.

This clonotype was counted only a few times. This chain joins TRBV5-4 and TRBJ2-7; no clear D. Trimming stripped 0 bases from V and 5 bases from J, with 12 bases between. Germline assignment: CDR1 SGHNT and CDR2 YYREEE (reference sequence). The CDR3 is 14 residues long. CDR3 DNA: TGTGCCAGCAGCTTGGCAGAAGCGATCGACGAGCAGTACTTC. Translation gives CASSLAEAIDEQYF.

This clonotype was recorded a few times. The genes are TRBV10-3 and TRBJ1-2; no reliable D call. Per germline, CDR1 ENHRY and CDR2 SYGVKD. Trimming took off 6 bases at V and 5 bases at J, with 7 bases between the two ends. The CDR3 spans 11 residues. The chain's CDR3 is CAIREGYGYTF. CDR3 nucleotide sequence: TGTGCCATCAGGGAGGGATATGGCTACACCTTC.

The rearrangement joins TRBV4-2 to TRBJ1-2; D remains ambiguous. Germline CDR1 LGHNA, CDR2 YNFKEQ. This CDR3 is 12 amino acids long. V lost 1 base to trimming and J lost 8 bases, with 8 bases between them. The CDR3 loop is CASSQGLEGYTF. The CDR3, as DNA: TGTGCCAGCAGCCAAGGCTTGGAAGGCTACACCTTC.